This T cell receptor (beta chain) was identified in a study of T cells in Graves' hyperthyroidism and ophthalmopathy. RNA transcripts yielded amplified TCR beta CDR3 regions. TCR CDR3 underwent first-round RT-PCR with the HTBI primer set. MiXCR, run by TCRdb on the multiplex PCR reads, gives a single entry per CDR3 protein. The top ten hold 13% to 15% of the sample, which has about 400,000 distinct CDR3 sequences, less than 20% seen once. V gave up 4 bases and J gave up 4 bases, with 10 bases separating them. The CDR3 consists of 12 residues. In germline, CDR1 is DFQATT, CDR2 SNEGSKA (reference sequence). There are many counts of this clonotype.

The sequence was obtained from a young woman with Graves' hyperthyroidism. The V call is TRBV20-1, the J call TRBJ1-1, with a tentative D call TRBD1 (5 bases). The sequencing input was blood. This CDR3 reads CSANAGTTEAFF. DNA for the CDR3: TGCAGTGCTAACGCTGGGACCACTGAAGCTTTCTTT.